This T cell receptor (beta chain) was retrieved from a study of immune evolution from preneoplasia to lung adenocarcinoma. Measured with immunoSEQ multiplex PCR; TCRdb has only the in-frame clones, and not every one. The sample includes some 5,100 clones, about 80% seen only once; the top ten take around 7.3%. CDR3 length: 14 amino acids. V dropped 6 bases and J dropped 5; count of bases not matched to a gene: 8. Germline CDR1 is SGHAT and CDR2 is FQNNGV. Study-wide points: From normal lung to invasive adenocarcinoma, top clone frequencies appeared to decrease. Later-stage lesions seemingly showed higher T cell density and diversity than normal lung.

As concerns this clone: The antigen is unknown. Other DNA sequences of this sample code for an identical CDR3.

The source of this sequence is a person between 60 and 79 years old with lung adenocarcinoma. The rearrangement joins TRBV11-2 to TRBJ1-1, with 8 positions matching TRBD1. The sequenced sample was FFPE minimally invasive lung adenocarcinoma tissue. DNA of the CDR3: TGTGCCAGCAGATCCGGACAGGGAAGGACTGAAGCTTTCTTT. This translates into CASRSGQGRTEAFF.